This TCR beta chain is drawn from a study of blood T cell repertoires in COVID-19. Across the study: Samples taken during acute and convalescent COVID-19 were collected in the United States, Italy and Spain. T cells, B-cell-depleted T cells, or PBMCs supplied cDNA or gDNA.

The germline gives CDR1 SGHTA, CDR2 FQGNSA. Trimming removed 4 bases from V and 5 bases from J; junction bases left unmatched: 3. The CDR3 consists of 13 residues. How the authors handled the data: Amplification of reference gene primers provided the estimated nucleated cell counts. Sequenced by immunoSEQ multiplex PCR; TCRdb stores in-frame clones only, minus some. Clonal size and the V and J genes are those of that table, whereas D and trimming came from the DNA. The sample includes hundreds of thousands of clones, about 89% seen only once; the top ten take more than 5%. The sequence derives from a woman aged 45-59 years with COVID-19, enrolled during active disease. Sequenced input: peripheral blood. The chain joins TRBV7-2 to TRBJ2-5; 8 bases fit TRBD1. The CDR3 DNA follows: TGTGCCAGCAGCTCGGACAGGGCGGAGACCCAGTACTTC. Protein sequence: CASSSDRAETQYF.